This is a list of T cell receptor beta chains from one sample in a study of Ad26.COV2.S vaccination and SARS-CoV-2 variants. Data came from immunoSEQ multiplex PCR; TCRdb stores just in-frame clones and leaves some out. The sample has about 410,000 clones, approximately 90% seen once; the top ten hold under 2%. The sequenced sample was peripheral blood, obtained in a trial of Ad26.COV2.S vaccine versus placebo. The receptors shown here come from a person aged 18 to 59 who received the Ad26.COV2.S COVID-19 vaccine or a placebo. Both conserved end residues are part of each CDR3. The D gene is left open where the match is weak. Clone size is not always given. Where it is, it says once, few, many or a class for expanded clones.

CDR3 protein: CASKLPNSPLHF; CDR3 DNA: TGTGCCAGTAAACTCCCTAATTCACCCCTCCACTTT; clone size: -; J gene: TRBJ1-6; D gene: -; CDR3 length: 12; V gene: TRBV19
CDR3 protein: CATGGGSADTQYF; CDR3 DNA: TGTGCCACCGGGGGGGGGTCGGCAGATACGCAGTATTTT; clone size: once; J gene: TRBJ2-3; D gene: TRBD2; CDR3 length: 13; V gene: TRBV24-1
CDR3 protein: CASSGRDRGGDTQYF; CDR3 DNA: TGTGCCAGCAGTGGCCGGGACAGGGGGGGAGATACGCAGTATTTT; clone size: -; J gene: TRBJ2-3; D gene: TRBD1; CDR3 length: 15; V gene: TRBV2
CDR3 protein: CASRPHSRTGGSDEQFF; CDR3 DNA: TGTGCCAGCAGACCTCACTCACGGACAGGGGGCTCTGATGAGCAGTTCTTC; clone size: -; J gene: TRBJ2-1; D gene: TRBD1; CDR3 length: 17; V gene: TRBV6-2/TRBV6-3
CDR3 protein: CASSHEYRVDDYEQYF; CDR3 DNA: TGTGCCAGCAGTCACGAATACCGGGTTGACGACTACGAGCAGTACTTC; clone size: -; J gene: TRBJ2-7; D gene: -; CDR3 length: 16; V gene: TRBV27
CDR3 protein: CASSQTRSSGSPLHF; CDR3 DNA: TGCGCCAGCAGCCAAACGCGGTCAAGCGGTTCACCCCTCCACTTT; clone size: -; J gene: TRBJ1-6; D gene: -; CDR3 length: 15; V gene: TRBV4-3
CDR3 protein: CASSPGGSGELFF; CDR3 DNA: TGTGCCAGTAGTCCCGGGGGGAGCGGGGAGCTGTTTTTT; clone size: once; J gene: TRBJ2-2; D gene: TRBD2; CDR3 length: 13; V gene: TRBV19
CDR3 protein: CASSLLGGAGGYTF; CDR3 DNA: TGTGCCAGCAGCTTACTAGGGGGCGCCGGTGGCTACACCTTC; clone size: -; J gene: TRBJ1-2; D gene: TRBD1; CDR3 length: 14; V gene: TRBV7-8
CDR3 protein: CAWRDRGYEQYF; CDR3 DNA: TGTGCCTGGAGGGACAGGGGATACGAGCAGTACTTC; clone size: -; J gene: TRBJ2-7; D gene: TRBD1; CDR3 length: 12; V gene: TRBV30
CDR3 protein: CAWSVLGPRGEQYF; CDR3 DNA: TGTGCCTGGAGTGTACTAGGGCCTCGGGGCGAGCAGTACTTC; clone size: -; J gene: TRBJ2-7; D gene: -; CDR3 length: 14; V gene: TRBV30
CDR3 protein: CASSLARGSEQFF; CDR3 DNA: TGTGCCAGCAGTCTAGCACGGGGTAGTGAGCAGTTCTTC; clone size: -; J gene: TRBJ2-1; D gene: -; CDR3 length: 13; V gene: TRBV28
CDR3 protein: CATRGRSNTEAFF; CDR3 DNA: TGTGCCACCAGAGGGAGGTCGAACACTGAAGCTTTCTTT; clone size: -; J gene: TRBJ1-1; D gene: -; CDR3 length: 13; V gene: TRBV24-1
CDR3 protein: CASSLLLNSPLHF; CDR3 DNA: TGTGCCAGCAGCTTGCTTCTAAATTCACCCCTCCACTTT; clone size: few; J gene: TRBJ1-6; D gene: -; CDR3 length: 13; V gene: TRBV5-8
CDR3 protein: CASSLRTTTGHQPQHF; CDR3 DNA: TGTGCCAGCAGCCTTCGGACGACCACAGGTCATCAGCCCCAGCATTTT; clone size: -; J gene: TRBJ1-5; D gene: -; CDR3 length: 16; V gene: TRBV7-2
CDR3 protein: CSAATSGGTDTQYF; CDR3 DNA: TGCAGCGCTGCGACTAGCGGGGGTACAGATACGCAGTATTTT; clone size: -; J gene: TRBJ2-3; D gene: TRBD2; CDR3 length: 14; V gene: TRBV29-1
CDR3 protein: CASSLEPGTGDEKLFF; CDR3 DNA: TGTGCCAGCAGCTTAGAACCCGGGACAGGGGATGAAAAACTGTTTTTT; clone size: -; J gene: TRBJ1-4; D gene: TRBD1; CDR3 length: 16; V gene: TRBV11-3
CDR3 protein: CASSLSGRYGYTF; CDR3 DNA: TGTGCCAGCAGCCTCTCGGGGCGGTATGGCTACACCTTC; clone size: -; J gene: TRBJ1-2; D gene: -; CDR3 length: 13; V gene: TRBV14
CDR3 protein: CASSTPGGNIQYF; CDR3 DNA: TGTGCCAGCAGCACCCCCGGGGGAAACATTCAGTACTTC; clone size: -; J gene: TRBJ2-4; D gene: -; CDR3 length: 13; V gene: TRBV9
CDR3 protein: CASSSGDGQGGNGYTF; CDR3 DNA: TGCGCCAGCAGCTCCGGGGACGGACAGGGCGGAAATGGCTACACCTTC; clone size: few; J gene: TRBJ1-2; D gene: TRBD1; CDR3 length: 16; V gene: TRBV5-1
CDR3 protein: CASSKARALGKGESGNTIYF; CDR3 DNA: TGTGCCAGCAGCAAAGCGAGGGCATTGGGAAAGGGGGAGTCTGGAAACACCATATATTTT; clone size: -; J gene: TRBJ1-3; D gene: -; CDR3 length: 20; V gene: TRBV21-1
CDR3 protein: CASRGGATNEKLFF; CDR3 DNA: TGTGCCAGCAGAGGGGGTGCAACTAATGAAAAACTGTTTTTT; clone size: once; J gene: TRBJ1-4; D gene: -; CDR3 length: 14; V gene: TRBV27
CDR3 protein: CASSLQGPSTDTQYF; CDR3 DNA: TGTGCCAGCAGCCTACAGGGGCCTAGCACAGATACGCAGTATTTT; clone size: -; J gene: TRBJ2-3; D gene: TRBD1; CDR3 length: 15; V gene: TRBV3-1/TRBV3-2
CDR3 protein: CASSYSLSGNTEAFF; CDR3 DNA: TGTGCCAGCAGTTACTCGTTGTCAGGGAACACTGAAGCTTTCTTT; clone size: -; J gene: TRBJ1-1; D gene: -; CDR3 length: 15; V gene: TRBV6-5
CDR3 protein: CASSRDWTGLSGELFF; CDR3 DNA: TGTGCCAGCTCACGGGATTGGACAGGACTGAGCGGGGAGCTGTTTTTT; clone size: -; J gene: TRBJ2-2; D gene: TRBD1; CDR3 length: 16; V gene: TRBV18
CDR3 protein: CASSLTPGSTEAFF; CDR3 DNA: TGTGCCAGCAGTTTAACACCAGGGTCCACTGAAGCTTTCTTT; clone size: -; J gene: TRBJ1-1; D gene: -; CDR3 length: 14; V gene: TRBV27
CDR3 protein: CASSQDESTSGGPPETQYF; CDR3 DNA: TGCGCCAGCAGCCAAGATGAAAGCACCTCGGGGGGGCCCCCAGAGACCCAGTACTTC; clone size: -; J gene: TRBJ2-5; D gene: TRBD2; CDR3 length: 19; V gene: TRBV4-1
CDR3 protein: CASSLDLKVGELFF; CDR3 DNA: TGCGCCAGCAGCCTAGATCTTAAGGTCGGGGAGCTGTTTTTT; clone size: -; J gene: TRBJ2-2; D gene: -; CDR3 length: 14; V gene: TRBV5-1
CDR3 protein: CASSLETDSTGNTIYF; CDR3 DNA: TGTGCCAGCAGCTTGGAAACGGACTCTACCGGAAACACCATATATTTT; clone size: -; J gene: TRBJ1-3; D gene: -; CDR3 length: 16; V gene: TRBV5-4
CDR3 protein: CASSLPALDTQYF; CDR3 DNA: TGTGCCAGCAGCTTACCCGCGTTGGATACGCAGTATTTT; clone size: -; J gene: TRBJ2-3; D gene: -; CDR3 length: 13; V gene: TRBV5-6
CDR3 protein: CASTRDQGGSQPQHF; CDR3 DNA: TGTGCCAGTACCAGAGACCAGGGGGGGAGTCAGCCCCAGCATTTT; clone size: -; J gene: TRBJ1-5; D gene: TRBD1; CDR3 length: 15; V gene: TRBV19
CDR3 protein: CASTPGNEQFF; CDR3 DNA: TGTGCCAGCACCCCAGGCAATGAGCAGTTCTTC; clone size: -; J gene: TRBJ2-1; D gene: -; CDR3 length: 11; V gene: TRBV12-3/TRBV12-4
CDR3 protein: CASSEDRTDRAYYGYTF; CDR3 DNA: TGCGCCAGCAGTGAAGATAGGACTGATCGTGCCTACTATGGCTACACCTTC; clone size: -; J gene: TRBJ1-2; D gene: -; CDR3 length: 17; V gene: TRBV10-1
CDR3 protein: CASSQSTVLLHF; CDR3 DNA: TGTGCCAGCAGCCAGTCGACAGTCCTCCTCCACTTT; clone size: -; J gene: TRBJ1-6; D gene: -; CDR3 length: 12; V gene: TRBV11-2
CDR3 protein: CASSSGRTDTQYF; CDR3 DNA: TGCGCCAGCAGTTCAGGCCGCACAGATACGCAGTATTTT; clone size: -; J gene: TRBJ2-3; D gene: -; CDR3 length: 13; V gene: TRBV10-1
CDR3 protein: CASSLGVGVYEQYF; CDR3 DNA: TGTGCCAGCAGTTTAGGAGTCGGAGTCTACGAGCAGTACTTC; clone size: -; J gene: TRBJ2-7; D gene: -; CDR3 length: 14; V gene: TRBV28
CDR3 protein: CAISPGNVVAYEQYF; CDR3 DNA: TGTGCCATCAGTCCCGGGAATGTGGTAGCCTACGAGCAGTACTTC; clone size: -; J gene: TRBJ2-7; D gene: -; CDR3 length: 15; V gene: TRBV10-3
CDR3 protein: CASSQGLRYVQETQYF; CDR3 DNA: TGTGCCAGCAGTCAGGGACTAAGATACGTCCAAGAGACCCAGTACTTC; clone size: -; J gene: TRBJ2-5; D gene: TRBD2; CDR3 length: 16; V gene: TRBV28
CDR3 protein: CASRETDTQYF; CDR3 DNA: TGTGCCAGCAGGGAGACAGATACGCAGTATTTT; clone size: -; J gene: TRBJ2-3; D gene: -; CDR3 length: 11; V gene: TRBV28